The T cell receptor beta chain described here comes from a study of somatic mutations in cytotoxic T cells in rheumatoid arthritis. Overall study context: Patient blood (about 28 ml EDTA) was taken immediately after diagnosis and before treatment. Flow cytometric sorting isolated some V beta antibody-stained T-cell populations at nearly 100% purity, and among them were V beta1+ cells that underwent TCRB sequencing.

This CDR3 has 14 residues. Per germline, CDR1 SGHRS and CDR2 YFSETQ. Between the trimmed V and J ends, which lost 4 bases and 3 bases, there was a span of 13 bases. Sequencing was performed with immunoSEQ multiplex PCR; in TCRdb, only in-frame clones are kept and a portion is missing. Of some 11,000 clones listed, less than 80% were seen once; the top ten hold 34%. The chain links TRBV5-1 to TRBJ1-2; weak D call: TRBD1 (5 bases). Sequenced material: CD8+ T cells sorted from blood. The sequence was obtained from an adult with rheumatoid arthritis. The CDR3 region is CASSPLGGDYGYTF. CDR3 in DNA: TGCGCCAGCAGCCCGCTGGGGGGAGACTATGGCTACACCTTC.